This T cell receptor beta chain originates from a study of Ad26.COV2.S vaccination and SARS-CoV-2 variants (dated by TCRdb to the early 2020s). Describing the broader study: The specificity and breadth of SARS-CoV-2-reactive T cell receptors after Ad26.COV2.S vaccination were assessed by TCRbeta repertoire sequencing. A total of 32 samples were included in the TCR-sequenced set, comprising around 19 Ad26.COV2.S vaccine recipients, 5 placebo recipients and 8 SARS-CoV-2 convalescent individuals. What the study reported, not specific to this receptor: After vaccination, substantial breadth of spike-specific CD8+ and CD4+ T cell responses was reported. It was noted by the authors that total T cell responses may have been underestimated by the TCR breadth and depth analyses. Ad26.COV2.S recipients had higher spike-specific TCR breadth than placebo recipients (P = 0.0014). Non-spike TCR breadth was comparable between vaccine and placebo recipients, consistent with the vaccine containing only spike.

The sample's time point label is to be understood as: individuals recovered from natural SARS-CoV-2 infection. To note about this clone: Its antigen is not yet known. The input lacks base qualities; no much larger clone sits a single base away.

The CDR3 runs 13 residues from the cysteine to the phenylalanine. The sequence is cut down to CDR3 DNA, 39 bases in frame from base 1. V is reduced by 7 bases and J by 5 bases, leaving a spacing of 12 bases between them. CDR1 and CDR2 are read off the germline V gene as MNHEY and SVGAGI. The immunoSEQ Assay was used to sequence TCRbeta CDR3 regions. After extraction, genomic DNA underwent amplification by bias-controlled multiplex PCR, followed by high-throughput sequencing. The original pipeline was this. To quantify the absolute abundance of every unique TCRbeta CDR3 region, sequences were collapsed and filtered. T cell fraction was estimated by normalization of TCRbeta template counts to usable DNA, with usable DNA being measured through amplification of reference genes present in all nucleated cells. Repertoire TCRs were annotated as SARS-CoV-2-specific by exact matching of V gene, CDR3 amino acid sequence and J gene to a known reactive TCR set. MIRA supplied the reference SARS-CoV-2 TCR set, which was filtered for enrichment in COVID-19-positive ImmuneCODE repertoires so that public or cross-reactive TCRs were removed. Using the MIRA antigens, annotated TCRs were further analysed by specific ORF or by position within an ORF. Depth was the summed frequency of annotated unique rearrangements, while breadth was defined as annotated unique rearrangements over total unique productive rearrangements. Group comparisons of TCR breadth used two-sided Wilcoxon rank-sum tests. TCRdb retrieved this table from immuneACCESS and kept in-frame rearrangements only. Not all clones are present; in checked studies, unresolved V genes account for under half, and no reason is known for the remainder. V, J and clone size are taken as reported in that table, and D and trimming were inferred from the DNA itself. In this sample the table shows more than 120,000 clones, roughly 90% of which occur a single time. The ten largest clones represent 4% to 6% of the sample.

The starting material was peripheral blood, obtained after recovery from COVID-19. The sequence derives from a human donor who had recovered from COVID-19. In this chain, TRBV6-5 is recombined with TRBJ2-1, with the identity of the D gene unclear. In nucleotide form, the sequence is TGTGCCAGCACGACCCAGGCCCACAATGAGCAGTTCTTC. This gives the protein CASTTQAHNEQFF.